This T cell receptor (beta chain) is drawn from a study of human T cells and chemical hapten exposure (dated by TCRdb to the early 2020s). The study in broad terms: For sensitization, 2% DPC in acetone was applied to an approximately 2 cm by approximately 2 cm area of upper inner arm skin. Weekly therapeutic DPC doses were additionally applied to the scalp of patients throughout the roughly 25-week study period. Patch testing on the upper back used Finn chambers containing 0.01% DPC, with scoring done after 6 days according to International Contact Dermatitis Research Group standards. The patient cohort, mostly female, included alopecia areata with under or over 50% scalp involvement, alopecia totalis and alopecia universalis. Libraries were pooled for sequencing, and per-sample TCR yields varied mainly because of small differences in library volumes within the pool. This study followed changes in the peripheral blood TCR repertoire in vivo during primary and secondary sensitization of alopecia patients to the hapten diphenylcyclopropenone (DPC). Patient blood was sampled pre-sensitization (week 0) and at 2, 6 and about 24 weeks after DPC sensitization. Blood for TCR sequencing was provided by twenty-nine alopecia patients at one to four time points (pre-sensitization, 2, 6 and 24 weeks). What the research found in general, with its limitations: Patch test score correlated positively with the number of PT1 expanded TCRs, reaching significance at thresholds 8, 16 and 32 but not at 4. Because every patient had alopecia, a presumed autoimmune disease, the patients' immune response might differ from that of healthy individuals. The number of TCRs above 1 in 1000 frequency did not change with DPC sensitization; there was no evidence of global repertoire structure alterations. Repeated subsampling changed both the strength of the expansion versus patch-test correlation and the threshold at which that correlation became significant. Compared with pre-sensitization or healthy control sets, expanded TCRs formed significantly more large CDR3 similarity clusters, which is consistent with antigen-driven responses.

This specimen's time point label, interpreted: patch test 3, about 24 weeks after DPC sensitization. This specimen's treatment or condition label, per the study, means: therapeutic diphenylcyclopropenone sensitization with weekly scalp DPC. At each patch-test visit, blood was drawn before the patch test was applied. Patients were eligible if aged 18 to 70, diagnosed with alopecia and judged suitable for DPC therapy, and pregnant patients were excluded. Total RNA was extracted from unfractionated whole blood collected in Tempus Blood RNA tubes. This clonotype turned up a few times. The antigen it recognizes is unknown. No base quality information exists; no much larger clone differs at one position. Taken from cysteine to phenylalanine, the CDR3 has 17 residues. Left in the record is the CDR3 DNA by itself, 51 bases read in frame from the first base. Unmatched junction bases come to 14, with V trimmed by 5 bases and J by 5 bases. Looking up the germline V gene yields CDR1 SGHVS and CDR2 FNYEAQ.

The library relied on RACE. Data came from a NextSeq 500. During library preparation, unique molecular identifiers were attached to individual cDNA molecules so that TCRs could be counted in a quantitative, reproducible way. Both TCR alpha and TCR beta chains were sequenced from each blood RNA sample. Per the authors' processing: The median number of TCRs per sample was over 85,000, ranging from 23,224 to 690,600. V, J and CDR3 annotation of the TCR reads was carried out using the Decombinator software suite. To make PS versus PT1 abundance plots, every sample was subsampled to the same number of TCRs (28,000). TCRs were defined as expanded if absent before sensitization and observed at least eight times at the 2-week time point. Using fastp trimming at Q25 and MiXCR clonotype assembly, TCRdb reanalyzed the public sequencing data and kept in-frame beta chains. Here each entry gathers all rows of one CDR3 protein and keeps the most common genes and DNA. The V and J calls follow TCRdb's processing rather than the paper's. Recorded for this sample are tens of thousands of distinct CDR3 sequences; around 11% of them occurred a single time. 2% to 3% of the sample is held by the ten biggest clonotypes.

The clonotype originates from a man aged 25 to 40 with alopecia areata. Some clones in this sample may be carry-over from other donors' samples. This chain is built from TRBV7-6 and TRBJ2-7; 11 bases in the middle match TRBD1. The sample consisted of whole blood, taken in connection with sensitization to the hapten diphenylcyclopropenone (DPC). CDR3 region: CASSPSILGTGGNEQYF. The bases are TGTGCCAGCAGCCCGTCCATCCTGGGGACAGGGGGTAACGAGCAGTACTTC. Joined to the reference TRBV7-6 and TRBJ2-7 proteins, this CDR3 gives the full variable domain: GAGVSQSPRYKVTKRGQDVALRCDPISGHVSLYWYRQALGQGPEFLTYFNYEAQQDKSGLPNDRFSAERPEGSISTLTIQRTEQRDSAMYRCASSPSILGTGGNEQYFGPGTRLTVT.